Following are 18 T cell receptor beta chains from one sample sequenced in a study of blood T cell repertoires in COVID-19. TCRdb's copy holds only in-frame clones and misses some; the assay was immunoSEQ multiplex PCR. The data contain about 180,000 clones, around 77% of them singletons. The sample was peripheral blood. These receptors all come from a man between 65 and 79 years old with active or convalescent COVID-19.

In its sample, this clone was seen a few times. One end of the junction fails to match germline, which may point to a read error. CDR3 amino acids: CATSGSGLYEQYF. The CDR3 bases are TGTGCCACCAGTGGTAGCGGGCTCTACGAGCAGTACTTC. The chain carries TRBV27 and TRBJ2-7; 7 bases agree with TRBD2. Germline CDR1 is MNHEY and CDR2 is SMNVEV (reference sequence). The CDR3 runs 13 residues.

The chain carries TRBV5-1 and TRBJ1-3; TRBD1 matches 7 bases. Germline V gives CDR1 SGHRS, CDR2 YFSETQ. This CDR3 is 17 amino acids long. The trim removed 4 bases at V and 0 bases at J, leaving 10 bases unmatched. The CDR3 protein is CASSRGTTGTSGNTIYF. In nucleotides, the CDR3 is TGCGCCAGCAGCCGGGGGACGACAGGGACCTCTGGAAACACCATATATTTT.

The CDR3 sequence is CASSQPTGGGTEAFF. Written as DNA, the CDR3 is TGTGCCAGCAGCCAACCGACAGGGGGAGGTACTGAAGCTTTCTTT. This chain uses TRBV4-2 with TRBJ1-1; TRBD1 matches at 9 bases. CDR1 LGHNA and CDR2 YNFKEQ come from the germline V gene. After removal of 2 bases from V and 5 bases from J, the junction contained 6 bases not matched to a gene. The CDR3 runs to 15 residues.

The chain couples TRBV5-1 to TRBJ1-4; no definite D call. Trimming took off 4 bases at V and 4 bases at J, with 14 bases between the two ends. The CDR3 covers 15 residues. Germline loops: CDR1 SGHRS, CDR2 YFSETQ. The CDR3 region has the DNA TGCGCCAGCAGCGCAGGTGGCGCGGGTAATGAAAAACTGTTTTTT. It yields the protein CASSAGGAGNEKLFF.

This chain connects TRBV30 to TRBJ2-7; D is possibly TRBD1 (5 bases). Germline assignment: CDR1 GTSNPN and CDR2 SVGIG (reference sequence). CDR3 length: 15 amino acids. Trimming shortened V by 0 bases and J by 5 bases, and 17 bases separated the two germline ends. CDR3 nucleotide sequence: TGTGCCTGGAGTGTACTAAATAGGGGATTTAACGAGCAGTACTTC. Translating it yields CAWSVLNRGFNEQYF.

The chain employs TRBV7-2 and TRBJ2-3; unclear D gene. Per the germline V gene, CDR1 is SGHTA and CDR2 is FQGNSA. This CDR3 is 14 amino acids long. V was pared by 3 bases and J by 0 bases, with 7 bases between. CDR3 residues: CASSLYSSTDTQYF. DNA of the CDR3: TGTGCCAGCAGCTTGTACAGTAGCACAGATACGCAGTATTTT.

V usage is TRBV5-1 and J usage is TRBJ1-6, with no clear D. CDR1 and CDR2 (germline): SGHRS, YFSETQ. The CDR3 totals 13 residues. Trimming shortened V by 4 bases and J by 11 bases, and 13 bases separated the two germline ends. Written as DNA, the CDR3 is TGCGCCAGCAGCACCGGCGAGGAGACACCCCTCCACTTT. This gives the protein CASSTGEETPLHF. The full variable domain, its missing parts supplied by reference TRBV5-1 and TRBJ1-6, is KAGVTQTPRYLIKTRGQQVTLSCSPISGHRSVSWYQQTPGQGLQFLFEYFSETQRNKGNFPGRFSGRQFSNSRSEMNVSTLELGDSALYLCASSTGEETPLHFGNGTRLTVT.

The chain employs TRBV6-2 or TRBV6-3 and TRBJ1-5; 10 nucleotides line up with TRBD1. This CDR3 has 19 residues. Germline-derived CDR1 and CDR2 are MNHEY and SVGEGT. The V gene end was trimmed by 2 bases and the J gene end by 3 bases; junction bases not matched to a gene: 13. The CDR3 DNA follows: TGTGCCAGCAGTTACGTAAGGGGACAGGGGCTTTATGACAATCAGCCCCAGCATTTT. Protein product: CASSYVRGQGLYDNQPQHF.

This sequence joins TRBV19 and TRBJ1-5; 10 bases are a match to TRBD1. Trimming at V came to 9 bases and at J to 8 bases, leaving 7 bases not matched to a gene. The CDR3 covers 13 residues. The germline V gene has CDR1 LNHDA and CDR2 SQIVND (reference sequence). The DNA for the CDR3 is TGTGCCAGCCGGGACAGGGGCGCGGAGCCCCAGCATTTT. It specifies CASRDRGAEPQHF.

The CDR3 DNA is TGTGCCAGCAGTGAGCGGCTAGCGGGAGAGACCCAGTACTTC. This gives the protein CASSERLAGETQYF. The chain employs TRBV2 and TRBJ2-5; 8 bases fit TRBD2. J was trimmed by 4 bases and V by 3 bases; bases with no gene match: 4. The V gene's germline CDR1 is SNHLY and CDR2 FYNNEI. The CDR3 sequence is 14 residues long.

The rearrangement uses TRBV5-4 and TRBJ2-7; D possibly corresponds to TRBD2 (6 bases). CDR1 is SGHNT, CDR2 YYREEE, per germline (reference sequence). The CDR3 length is 15 residues. V was pared by 4 bases and J by 4 bases, with 18 bases between. The CDR3 loop is CASSPHSGEGYEQYF. In nucleotides, the CDR3 is TGTGCCAGCAGCCCCCATAGCGGCGAGGGGTACGAGCAGTACTTC.

The chain has TRBV21-1 and TRBJ1-4; TRBD1 is the table's D call and was not checked against the DNA. TRBV21-1 is classified as a pseudogene. The CDR3 covers 17 residues. This CDR3 is CASSKLGTVNNIRKLFF. In DNA form, the CDR3 reads TGTGCCAGCAGCAAATTGGGGACAGTAAATAATATTAGGAAACTGTTTTTT.

This clone came up a few times. J is TRBJ2-1 and V is TRBV9, with 13 bases fitting TRBD2. The length of the CDR3 is 16 residues. V was pared by 0 bases and J by 8 bases, with 5 bases of the junction left unmatched. CDR1 and CDR2 from the germline V gene are SGDLS and YYNGEE. CDR3 region: CASSVAGLAGLYEQFF. DNA of the CDR3: TGTGCCAGCAGCGTAGCGGGACTAGCGGGATTATATGAGCAGTTCTTC.

This clone has just one count. The genes are TRBV18 and TRBJ2-5; 7 bases map to TRBD2. CDR1 is KGHSH and CDR2 is LQKENI in the germline V gene. The junction had 5 bases not matched to a gene; V was cut back by 5 bases and J by 5 bases. The CDR3 runs to 13 residues. The CDR3 bases are TGTGCCAGCTCAACGACTAGCACCGAGACCCAGTACTTC. Translation gives CASSTTSTETQYF.

The chain couples TRBV10-3 to TRBJ2-2, with D possibly matching TRBD2 (6 bases). CDR3 length: 14 amino acids. V was trimmed by 6 bases and J by 7 bases, leaving 15 bases between them. The V gene's germline CDR1 is ENHRY and CDR2 SYGVKD. The CDR3, as DNA: TGTGCCATCAGGGATCTACTAGCTGTCGGGGAGCTGTTTTTT. It yields the protein CAIRDLLAVGELFF.

The chain joins TRBV6-5 to TRBJ2-4; D is unresolved. The V and J ends lost 7 bases and 4 bases respectively, with 14 bases between them. Germline assignment: CDR1 MNHEY and CDR2 SVGAGI. CDR3 size: 14 residues. The CDR3, as DNA: TGTGCCAGCACTCCTGAGTGGGCGAAAAACATTCAGTACTTC. Translated, it gives CASTPEWAKNIQYF.

This clone was observed a few times. The CDR3 sequence: CASSRQGRSGNTIYF. In DNA, the CDR3 is TGTGCCAGCAGCAGACAGGGGCGCTCTGGAAACACCATATATTTT. The chain combines TRBV21-1 with TRBJ1-3; the table names TRBD1, a call not compared with the DNA. TRBV21-1 is deemed a pseudogene. The CDR3 length is 15 residues.

V gene TRBV4-1 combines with J gene TRBJ2-2, with 8 bases fitting TRBD2. J was trimmed by 1 base and V by 6 bases; bases with no gene match: 1. Germline CDR1 MGHRA, CDR2 YSYEKL. This CDR3 is 14 amino acids long. For the CDR3, the DNA is TGCGCCAGCAGTCTAGCGGGGAACACCGGGGAGCTGTTTTTT. Translated: CASSLAGNTGELFF.